This TCR beta chain was captured by sequencing in a study of long-term antiretroviral therapy in people with HIV (dated by TCRdb to between 2022 and 2023). Looking at the study overall: The earliest samples were collected about a decade before the 2015 WHO recommendation for immediate ART, when ART was typically delayed until CD4 counts fell. From fewer than 35 adults with confirmed HIV infection, the cohort provided fewer than 200 cryopreserved PBMC samples, gathered serially across a mean of around six years (range 1-12). No cross-contamination during QIAcube processing was shown when test extractions of a monoclonal T-cell line were performed alongside about 30 polyclonal samples. Of the roughly 30 participants with HIV, approximately 11 were female. Whether ART initiation and durable HIV suppression were associated with changes in peripheral blood TRB repertoire composition and diversity was tested in a retrospective serial study. Study-wide findings and limitations: Owing to limited PBMC availability, only the TCR beta chain was sequenced, without alpha chain pairing. A significant increase in TRB diversity was found to be associated with ART initiation, although TRB diversity was observed to remain significantly below that of transplant donor controls even after long-term ART. Compared with controls, HIV repertoires had narrower CDR3 length ranges, and the network structure pointed to an antigen-experienced repertoire that shifted only slightly toward naive after ART. The samples span the years 2004 to 2017, and the ART regimens used may be less effective than current regimens. The repertoire was dominated across all time points by expanded TRB clones identified before ART initiation, although this dominance was seen to fluctuate and to decrease in many PLHIV after ART. No data were available on ART adherence, viral resistance or therapy changes, limiting inferences about post-ART repertoire changes. Because cell numbers in pre-ART samples were limited, unsorted PBMC were profiled instead of sorted CD4+ and CD8+ T cells.

In the case of this clone: Its antigen is still unknown. No clone much larger than this one lies a single base away; base qualities are absent.

Inclusion was restricted to participants for whom at least one PBMC sample before ART initiation and at least two post-ART samples were available. Every participant with HIV received treatment in the United States of America. Before DNA extraction, cryopreserved samples containing about 0.9-11 million PBMC were thawed and washed. At the time of the earliest PBMC sample, participants with HIV were aged between roughly 20 and 55 years. Per participant, PBMC samples came from 1-4 timepoints prior to ART initiation and 2-8 timepoints following ART initiation, for a median of 7 samples. Serial HIV viral load, CD4+ T-cell count, ART history and demographic data were obtained for every participant. Genomic DNA was extracted from unsorted PBMC with a Qiagen kit on a QIAcube, processed in batches of 12 samples. The immunoSEQ hsTCRB v3.0 assay was used at survey level resolution for TRB variable region sequencing. The targeted TRB sequencing depth was roughly 40,000-55,000 T-cell genomes per sample. An Illumina MiSeq with a v3 150-cycle kit was used to sequence the pooled TRB libraries. Per the original workflow: Analysis of repertoires was carried out in R inside a reproducible Nextflow workflow spanning QC, data transformation and analysis. LymphoSeq2, an R package for exploring AIRR-Seq data, was used to implement the custom analyses. A handful of samples that produced fewer than 5000 total TRB sequences were removed, so 188 HIV repertoires were analyzed. Of the approximately 190 retained HIV repertoires, about 59 were collected before and about 130 after ART initiation. Repertoires were downsampled to 5000 TRB nucleotide sequences, and summary statistics were averaged over 100 downsampling iterations. Only TRB sequences with CDR3 regions of at least seven amino acids were retained for analysis. A Shannon entropy-derived clonality score and the Gini coefficient were used to measure diversity. Repertoire networks linked the top 5000 CDR3 amino acid sequences whenever two sequences differed by an edit distance of one. For TRB CDR3 amino acid sequences, antigen specificity groups and MHC restriction were predicted with GLIPH2. To flag known associations with CMV, EBV, HIV or tissue antigens, CDR3 amino acid sequences were compared against VDJdb and McPAS-TCR. Pre-ART, post-ART and control groups were compared with Wilcoxon signed-rank tests and Holm-Bonferroni correction. Drawn from immuneACCESS, this table holds only the in-frame rearrangements with V and J called that TCRdb kept. Clones are partly lost; checked studies trace under half to an unresolved V gene and leave the rest unexplained. V, J and clone size are those of that table, while D and trimming were read from the DNA. This sample has under 50,000 clones in its table, and roughly 93% of those were observed once. The ten largest account for 2% to 2.5% of the sample.

The V end loses 5 bases and the J end loses 3 bases, and a stretch of 17 bases separates them. The CDR3 measures 16 amino acids from cysteine to phenylalanine. Only CDR3 DNA is held: 48 bases, read in frame from base 1. Looking up the germline V gene yields CDR1 SGHTA and CDR2 FQGNSA. This chain is built from TRBV7-2 and TRBJ1-5, with TRBD1 as a weak D call on 5 bases. This TCR derives from a man aged 25-45 years with HIV. Source: unsorted PBMCs, taken around 9 years after starting antiretroviral therapy. The CDR3 reads as follows: CASSRDTGTPNQPQHF. The DNA sequence is TGTGCCAGCAGCAGAGATACCGGGACCCCCAATCAGCCCCAGCATTTT. The full variable domain, with segments outside the CDR3 supplied by the reference TRBV7-2 and TRBJ1-5 proteins, appears as GAGVSQSPSNKVTEKGKDVELRCDPISGHTALYWYRQSLGQGLEFLIYFQGNSAPDKSGLPSDRFSAERTGGSVSTLTIQRTQQEDSAVYLCASSRDTGTPNQPQHFGDGTRLSIL.